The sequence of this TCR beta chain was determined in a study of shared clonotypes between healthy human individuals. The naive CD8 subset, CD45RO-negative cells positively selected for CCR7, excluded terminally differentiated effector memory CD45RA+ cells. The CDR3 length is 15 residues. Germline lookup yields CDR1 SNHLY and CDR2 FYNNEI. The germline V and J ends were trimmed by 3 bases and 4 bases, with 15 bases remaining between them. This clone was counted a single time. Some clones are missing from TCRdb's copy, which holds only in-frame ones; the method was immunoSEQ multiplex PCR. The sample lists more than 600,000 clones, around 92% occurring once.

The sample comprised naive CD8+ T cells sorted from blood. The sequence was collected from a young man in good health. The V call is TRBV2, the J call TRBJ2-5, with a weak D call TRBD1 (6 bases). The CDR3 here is CASSELYRVGETQYF. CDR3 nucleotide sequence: TGTGCCAGCAGTGAGTTATACAGGGTTGGAGAGACCCAGTACTTC. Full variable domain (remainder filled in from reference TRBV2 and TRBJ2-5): EPEVTQTPSHQVTQMGQEVILRCVPISNHLYFYWYRQILGQKVEFLVSFYNNEISEKSEIFDDQFSVERPDGSNFTLKIRSTKLEDSAMYFCASSELYRVGETQYFGPGTRLLVL.